The 13 T cell receptor beta chains below were found in one sample sequenced in a study of blood T cell repertoires in COVID-19. TCRdb keeps only in-frame clones here, not all; method: immunoSEQ multiplex PCR. This table has 250,000 to 350,000 clones, 75% to 90% appearing once. Sample: peripheral blood. These receptors all come from a woman aged 25 to 39 who had recovered from COVID-19.

The chain links TRBV6-4 to TRBJ2-2; unclear D gene. This CDR3 is built from 14 residues. Trimming pared 2 bases from V and 4 bases from J, leaving 8 bases between. The V gene's germline CDR1 is MRHNA and CDR2 SNTAGT. Written as DNA, the CDR3 is TGTGCCAGCAGTGACCTTCCCGGCACCGGGGAGCTGTTTTTT. Amino acid sequence: CASSDLPGTGELFF.

V and J are TRBV7-3 and TRBJ2-1, with 11 bases identical to TRBD2. Unmatched junction bases numbered 8, after V lost 3 bases and J lost 10 bases. Germline CDR1 and CDR2: SGHTA and FQGTGA. The CDR3 has 15 residues. The DNA of the CDR3 is TGTGCCAGCAGCTTGACTAGCGGGAATTTTCGAGAGCAGTTCTTC. This codes for CASSLTSGNFREQFF.

The rearrangement joins TRBV12-3 or TRBV12-4 to TRBJ1-1, with TRBD1 identical over 7 bases. CDR3 size: 13 residues. Trimming at V came to 3 bases and at J to 7 bases, leaving 5 bases not matched to a gene. This CDR3 reads CASSFRGQSEAFF. The CDR3 DNA follows: TGTGCCAGCAGTTTCCGGGGACAGAGTGAAGCTTTCTTT.

V and J are TRBV28 and TRBJ2-7, with 8 positions matching TRBD2. With 8 bases clipped from V and 1 base from J, the junction kept 7 bases outside the gene matches. CDR1 MDHEN and CDR2 SYDVKM come from the germline V gene. CDR3 length equals 14 residues. Here the CDR3 DNA reads TGTGCCAGCGGTAGCGGGGACTCGTCCTACGAGCAGTACTTC. This translates into CASGSGDSSYEQYF.

The V gene is TRBV5-8, the J gene TRBJ1-4; TRBD1 aligns across 8 bases. Germline V gene data show CDR1 as SGHTS and CDR2 as YDEGEE. V trimming: 4 bases; J trimming: 5 bases; junction bases outside the gene matches: 4. The CDR3 has 14 residues. The CDR3 bases are TGTGCCAGCAGCATCCAGGGGGCGAATGAAAAACTGTTTTTT. It yields the protein CASSIQGANEKLFF.

In nucleotides, the CDR3 is TGCGCCAGCAGCCAAGTCGGACAGCCTAATCAGCCCCAGCATTTT. Protein: CASSQVGQPNQPQHF. This chain uses TRBV4-1 with TRBJ1-5, with D possibly TRBD1 on 6 matching bases. V shed 1 base and J shed 4 bases, with 11 bases lying between them. Germline lookup yields CDR1 MGHRA and CDR2 YSYEKL. The CDR3 sequence is 15 residues long.

This clone occurred many times. The genes are TRBV18 and TRBJ2-7; weak D call: TRBD1 (5 bases). V lost 1 base and J lost 7, with 11 bases in between. This CDR3 region has 13 residues. Germline lookup yields CDR1 KGHSH and CDR2 LQKENI. This CDR3 is CASSPQAGREQYF. The CDR3 DNA is TGTGCCAGCTCACCACAGGCAGGGCGTGAGCAGTACTTC.

The rearrangement joins TRBV28 to TRBJ1-4, with a tentative D call TRBD1 (5 bases). This CDR3 region has 14 residues. V was clipped by 7 bases and J by 0 bases, with 9 bases between them. Germline loops: CDR1 MDHEN, CDR2 SYDVKM. The CDR3 DNA follows: TGTGCCAGCAAAGGGGCAGCAACTAATGAAAAACTGTTTTTT. This encodes CASKGAATNEKLFF.

V gene TRBV5-4 combines with J gene TRBJ2-1, with 10 nucleotides matching TRBD2. Germline-derived CDR1 and CDR2 are SGHNT and YYREEE (reference sequence). This CDR3 spans 17 amino acids. V gave up 4 bases and J gave up 0 bases; unmatched junction bases: 7. This CDR3 reads CASSDSRTSGSYNEQFF. The CDR3 nucleotides read TGTGCCAGCAGCGACAGTCGGACTAGCGGCTCCTACAATGAGCAGTTCTTC.

The chain recombines TRBV10-2 with TRBJ1-2; D gene unclear. Trimming left V 2 bases short and J 2 bases short, with 6 bases between. The CDR3 spans 13 residues. Germline CDR1 and CDR2: WSHSY and SAAADI. CDR3 sequence reads: CASSEGLNYGYTF. In DNA form, the CDR3 reads TGCGCCAGCAGTGAGGGGCTGAACTATGGCTACACCTTC.

The chain recombines TRBV19 with TRBJ1-5; D possibly corresponds to TRBD1 (5 bases). The CDR3 extends over 15 amino acids. Looked up from germline, CDR1 is LNHDA and CDR2 is SQIVND (reference sequence). Trimming pared 8 bases from V and 2 bases from J, leaving 16 bases between. The CDR3 protein is CASLERGMGNQPQHF. CDR3 sequence (DNA): TGTGCCAGTCTGGAAAGGGGCATGGGCAATCAGCCCCAGCATTTT.

This chain joins TRBV7-9 and TRBJ2-1, with a possible D match to TRBD2 (5 bases). Germline CDR1 SEHNR, CDR2 FQNEAQ (reference sequence). The CDR3 covers 17 residues. V dropped 3 bases and J dropped 5 bases, with 20 bases sitting between them. DNA of the CDR3: TGTGCCAGCAGCTTCCCCACGACGGGCGGGCAGAACAATGAGCAGTTCTTC. Translating it yields CASSFPTTGGQNNEQFF.

V usage is TRBV6-5 and J usage is TRBJ1-6, with 7 bases matching TRBD1. Trimming at V came to 7 bases and at J to 10 bases, leaving 7 bases not matched to a gene. Germline V gives CDR1 MNHEY, CDR2 SVGAGI. This CDR3 is built from 13 residues. The CDR3 coding sequence is TGTGCCAGCAAGGGGGCCATGGGCTCACCCCTCCACTTT. Amino acids: CASKGAMGSPLHF.